This entry concerns a single TCR beta chain. This entry is derived from a study of OX40 agonist ivuxolimab in advanced cancers. In the study overall: Those enrolled were 80% to 85% male, with a mean age of approximately 60 years and ages from roughly 20 to 90.

Produced via immunoSEQ multiplex PCR; TCRdb's table is partial and in-frame only. The sample yields tens of thousands of clones, under 85% seen once. V lost 5 bases to trimming and J lost 4 bases, with 11 bases between them. The CDR3 extends over 14 amino acids. Germline values: CDR1 MNHEY, CDR2 SMNVEV (reference sequence). Sequenced material: CD4+ or CD8+ T cells sorted from blood, taken in a trial of the OX40 agonist ivuxolimab. The chain combines TRBV27 with TRBJ1-4; perhaps TRBD1 as D (6 bases). The source is an adult with an advanced solid tumor such as melanoma, head and neck, liver or kidney cancer. CDR3 nucleotide sequence: TGTGCCAGCAGTGACGGGGGGCTTAATGAAAAACTGTTTTTT. Protein sequence: CASSDGGLNEKLFF.